This TCR beta chain was sequenced during a study of blood T cell repertoires in COVID-19. Using immunoSEQ multiplex PCR, the repertoire was profiled, and TCRdb retains in-frame clones only, with some absent. The sample shows 250,000 to 300,000 clones, approximately 90% of them seen only once. The CDR3 length is 17 residues. Germline V CDR1 and CDR2: SGHVS, FQNEAQ. With 4 bases clipped from V and 3 bases from J, the junction kept 15 bases outside the gene matches. This receptor was identified in a woman younger than 45 who had recovered from COVID-19. Sequencing was done on a sample of PBMCs or T cells enriched from blood (not recorded which). This chain links TRBV7-8 with TRBJ2-7, with 7 positions matching TRBD1. The CDR3 DNA reads as TGTGCCAGCAGCTCCGCAGGTGGACAGGCAAGGGACTACGAGCAGTACTTC. It translates to CASSSAGGQARDYEQYF.